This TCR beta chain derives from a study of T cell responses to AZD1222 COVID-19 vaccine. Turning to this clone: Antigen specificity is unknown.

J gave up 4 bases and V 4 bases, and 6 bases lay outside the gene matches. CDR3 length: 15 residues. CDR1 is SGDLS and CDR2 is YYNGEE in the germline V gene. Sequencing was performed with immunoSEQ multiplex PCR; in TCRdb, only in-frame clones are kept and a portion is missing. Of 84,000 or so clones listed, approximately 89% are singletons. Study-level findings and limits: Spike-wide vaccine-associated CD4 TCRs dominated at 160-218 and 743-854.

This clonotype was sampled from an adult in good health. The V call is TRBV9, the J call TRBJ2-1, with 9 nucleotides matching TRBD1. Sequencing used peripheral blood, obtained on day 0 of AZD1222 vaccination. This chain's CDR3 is CASSLGQGLYNEQFF. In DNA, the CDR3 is TGTGCCAGCAGCTTGGGACAGGGACTATACAATGAGCAGTTCTTC.